A selection of T cell receptor beta chains follows, all from one sample in a study of blood T cell repertoires in COVID-19. The repertoire was sequenced with immunoSEQ multiplex PCR; TCRdb's copy has only in-frame clones and lacks some. The sample lists 200,000 to 250,000 clones, 85% occurring once. Sequenced input: peripheral blood. The source is a man aged 45-65 years with COVID-19, enrolled during active disease. CDR3s include the opening cysteine and the closing phenylalanine or tryptophan.

cdr3_length,v_call,j_call,cdr3_aa
15,TRBV7-3,TRBJ2-3,CASSPQAGSGDTQYF
15,TRBV5-4,TRBJ1-3,CASSQGSQQGNTIYF
14,TRBV2,TRBJ2-3,CASSGTGPADTQYF
13,TRBV15,TRBJ2-7,CATSRGGQYEQYF
16,TRBV29-1,TRBJ2-5,CSADGWLETGQETQYF
15,TRBV2,TRBJ2-2,CASSSGTLNTGELFF
11,TRBV20-1,TRBJ2-7,CRGAGAYEQYF
14,TRBV11-3,TRBJ2-3,CASSQWTNTDTQYF
15,TRBV11-2,TRBJ2-3,CASSPFGQSTDTQYF
18,TRBV7-8,TRBJ2-7,CASSLLTGRGLEGYEQYF
15,TRBV5-1,TRBJ2-6,CASSFANSGANVLTF
15,TRBV6-5,TRBJ2-1,CASRQTRDSYNEQFF
14,TRBV19,TRBJ1-1,CASSGGRGRTEAFF
14,TRBV5-1,TRBJ2-1,CASSRVSSYNEQFF